This T cell receptor (beta chain) was sequenced during a study of T cell responses to AZD1222 COVID-19 vaccine. General study results and limits: No repertoire was sampled before or during the peak T cell response, only after it.

Sequenced by immunoSEQ multiplex PCR; TCRdb stores in-frame clones only, minus some. The data hold 70,000 to 95,000 clones, with 65% to 85% observed a single time. In regard to this clone: Its specificity is not known.

The V and J ends lost 1 base and 7 bases respectively, with 16 bases between them. The CDR3 has 15 residues. CDR1 and CDR2 from the germline V gene are LNHDA and SQIVND (reference sequence). V and J are TRBV19 and TRBJ1-1; D is possibly TRBD1 (5 bases). This TCR was sampled from an adult in good health. This specimen consisted of peripheral blood, obtained on day 0 of AZD1222 vaccination. The CDR3 loop is CASSIVLGEVSEAFF. The CDR3 DNA sequence: TGTGCCAGTAGTATAGTGCTAGGGGAGGTTAGTGAAGCTTTCTTT.